Given below is one T cell receptor beta chain in context. Trimming stripped 3 bases from V and 4 bases from J, with 15 bases between. This CDR3 is built from 15 residues. The germline V gene encodes CDR1 SGHAT and CDR2 FQDESV (reference sequence). This sample is drawn from a study of OX40 agonist ivuxolimab in advanced cancers. Produced via immunoSEQ multiplex PCR; TCRdb's table is partial and in-frame only. The profile shows fewer than 8,000 clones, more than 75% of them singletons. The starting material was CD4+ or CD8+ T cells sorted from blood, obtained in a trial of the OX40 agonist ivuxolimab. This receptor was identified in an adult with an advanced solid tumor such as melanoma, head and neck, liver or kidney cancer. V usage is TRBV11-1 and J usage is TRBJ2-5; D possibly matches TRBD1 or TRBD2 (5 bases each). CDR3 nucleotides: TGTGCCAGCAGCTTGAAGTGGGGGTTTGGAGAGACCCAGTACTTC. This translates into CASSLKWGFGETQYF.